The clone carrying this T cell receptor beta chain was counted a single time. The antigen is not known. Germline V gives CDR1 ENHRY, CDR2 SYGVKD. The V end was cut by 5 bases, the J end by 5 bases, with 15 bases between. The CDR3 runs to 14 residues. A multiplex PCR was run with 60 Vbeta primers and 13 Jbeta primers. The method was immunoSEQ multiplex PCR; TCRdb's version includes in-frame clones alone and lacks a portion of them. The sample gives over 150,000 clones, 70% to 80% of which show up once; less than 2% is in the top ten. The data originate from a study of cytomegalovirus exposure and HLA in healthy donors. On the study more broadly: An early data release held tens of millions of unique TCRs from HLA-typed donors.

General study findings and limits: In a later analysis, TCR association rates varied by HLA locus: DRB1 most, HLA-C fewest.

The chain links TRBV10-3 to TRBJ1-1; the D gene is possibly TRBD1 (5 bases). The receptor was derived from a girl between 10 and 17 years old in good health and CMV-seropositive. The sequencing input was PBMCs. Here the CDR3 DNA reads TGTGCCATCAGTACAACAAGGGGCGAAACTGAAGCTTTCTTT. This translates into CAISTTRGETEAFF.